This TCR beta chain was sequenced for a study of PD-1 blockade in classical Hodgkin lymphoma. Study-wide background: The nivolumab dose that patients received was 3 mg/kg, given intravenously every 2 weeks.

The CDR3 totals 14 residues. Germline CDR1 reads SGHRS; CDR2 reads YFSETQ. V shed 0 bases and J shed 0 bases, with 7 bases lying between them. The table came from immunoSEQ multiplex PCR; TCRdb's copy has only in-frame clones and leaves some out. Among fewer than 5,500 clones listed, roughly 75% were seen once. The sample holds a few counts of this clone. Antigen: not known. All trial patients relapsed after autologous stem cell transplantation. Each best response was a complete response, a partial response or progressive disease. Regarding the study as a whole: Reports indicated that newly diagnosed patients had lower baseline TCR diversity than healthy donors did. CD4+ TCR diversity climbed significantly by C4D1, unlike CD8+ TCR diversity.

This receptor was identified in a human donor with classical Hodgkin lymphoma. V is TRBV5-1 and J is TRBJ2-7; D is unresolved. Here the sequenced sample was peripheral blood mononuclear cells (PBMCs), taken at baseline. DNA of the CDR3: TGCGCCAGCAGCTTGGTTTCAGCCTCCTACGAGCAGTACTTC. It specifies CASSLVSASYEQYF.